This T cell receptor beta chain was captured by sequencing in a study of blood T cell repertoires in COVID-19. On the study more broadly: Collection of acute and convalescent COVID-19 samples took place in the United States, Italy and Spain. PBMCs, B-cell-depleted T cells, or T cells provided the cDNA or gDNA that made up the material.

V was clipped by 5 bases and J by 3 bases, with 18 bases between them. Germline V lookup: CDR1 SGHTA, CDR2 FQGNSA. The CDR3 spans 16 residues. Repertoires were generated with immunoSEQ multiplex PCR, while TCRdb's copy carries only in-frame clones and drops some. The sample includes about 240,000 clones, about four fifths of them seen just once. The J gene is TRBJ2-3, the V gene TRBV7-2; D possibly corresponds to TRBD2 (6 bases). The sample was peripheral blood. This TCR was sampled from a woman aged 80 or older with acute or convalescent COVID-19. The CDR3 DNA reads TGTGCCAGCAGCCCCGGCAGGAACGGGGGAACAGATACGCAGTATTTT. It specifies CASSPGRNGGTDTQYF.